This T cell receptor beta chain was observed in a study of T cells after somatic rescue of genetic block. This table comes from immunoSEQ multiplex PCR, and its TCRdb copy is limited to in-frame clones, with some not included. The top ten hold 1.4% of the sample, which has 110,000 or so clones, 90% to 95% seen once. The CDR3 has 18 residues. Germline V gene lookup returns CDR1 SGHRS and CDR2 YFSETQ. Trimming removed 3 bases at V and 5 bases at J, with 26 bases between. Sequencing was performed on peripheral blood mononuclear cells (PBMCs). The clonotype was recovered from a woman between 18 and 29 years old. V usage is TRBV5-1 and J usage is TRBJ1-1, with D possibly being TRBD1 (5 bases). The CDR3, as DNA: TGCGCCAGCAGCTCCTCGGCGGGGTCCGGGGCCATTTGGACTGAAGCTTTCTTT. Translated, it gives CASSSSAGSGAIWTEAFF.